A single sample is the source of the 17 T cell receptor beta chains below, sequenced in a study of CD8 T cells in Susac syndrome. An amount of RNA that ranged from about 0.45 to 1 ug was reverse transcribed with random hexamers. TCRdb reprocessed the immunoSEQ multiplex PCR reads with MiXCR, giving one entry per CDR3 protein. The table has approximately 180,000 distinct CDR3 sequences, 90% to 97% seen once. Sequencing was performed on CD4+ T cells from PBMCs. The receptors were sampled from a human donor with multiple sclerosis.

V usage is TRBV29-1 and J usage is TRBJ1-2; D not certain. The CDR3 contains 12 residues. Germline assignment: CDR1 SQVTM and CDR2 ANQGSEA. V was clipped by 4 bases and J by 2 bases, with 8 bases between them. The CDR3 reads CSVGLANYGYTF. The DNA of the CDR3 is TGCAGCGTTGGTTTGGCAAACTATGGCTACACCTTC.

The V and J genes are TRBV20-1 and TRBJ1-5; D not certain. The germline gives CDR1 DFQATT, CDR2 SNEGSKA (reference sequence). The V end lost 0 bases, the J end lost 0 bases, and 12 bases lay between the germline ends. The CDR3 extends over 16 amino acids. The CDR3 sequence: CSARDRIGFSNQPQHF. The CDR3 bases are TGCAGTGCTAGAGATCGGATAGGGTTTAGCAATCAGCCCCAGCATTTT.

J is TRBJ2-5 and V is TRBV20-1; D is perhaps TRBD1 or TRBD2 (5 bases each). Germline V gene data show CDR1 as DFQATT and CDR2 as SNEGSKA (reference sequence). V was pared by 3 bases and J by 7 bases, with 15 bases between. The CDR3 has 13 residues. The CDR3, as DNA: TGCAGTGCTAGGGAACTGGCGAGGGGGACCCAGTACTTC. This encodes CSARELARGTQYF.

This clonotype has just one count. The chain has TRBV29-1 and TRBJ2-1; the D gene is possibly TRBD2 (6 bases). Trimming stripped 7 bases from V and 0 bases from J, with 16 bases between. Germline V gene sequence: CDR1 SQVTM, CDR2 ANQGSEA. The CDR3 extends over 15 amino acids. The CDR3 spells CSAKGGDGSYNEQFF. As DNA, the CDR3 is TGCAGCGCCAAAGGCGGGGATGGCTCCTACAATGAGCAGTTCTTC.

This clonotype has more than one count but fewer than ten. This chain connects TRBV11-2 to TRBJ2-1; D ambiguous. Germline assignment: CDR1 SGHAT and CDR2 FQNNGV. V was pared by 1 base and J by 4 bases, with 5 bases between. The CDR3 consists of 13 residues. CDR3 in amino acids: CASSLARYNEQFF. The CDR3 nucleotides are TGTGCCAGCAGCTTAGCCCGATACAATGAGCAGTTCTTC.

The V and J genes are TRBV2 and TRBJ2-7; 12 bases align to TRBD1. The CDR3 is 15 amino acids. CDR1 is SNHLY, CDR2 FYNNEI, per germline. V was clipped by 4 bases and J by 4 bases; unmatched bases: 5. For the CDR3, the DNA is TGTGCCAGCAGTGTACCGGGACAGGGGGCTTACGAGCAGTACTTC. As protein: CASSVPGQGAYEQYF.

The rearrangement joins TRBV2 to TRBJ2-4; 9 bases map to TRBD2. V shed 5 bases and J 5 bases; nucleotides not matched to a gene: 4. There are 14 residues in the CDR3. Germline V CDR1 and CDR2: SNHLY, FYNNEI. The CDR3 loop reads CASSNERGENIQYF. The CDR3 bases are TGTGCCAGCAGTAATGAGCGGGGGGAAAACATTCAGTACTTC. Together with reference TRBV2 and TRBJ2-4, the CDR3 gives the full variable domain: EPEVTQTPSHQVTQMGQEVILRCVPISNHLYFYWYRQILGQKVEFLVSFYNNEISEKSEIFDDQFSVERPDGSNFTLKIRSTKLEDSAMYFCASSNERGENIQYFGAGTRLSVL.

The rearrangement links TRBV20-1 to TRBJ2-5; a possible D gene is TRBD2 (5 bases). The CDR3 sequence is 12 residues long. V shed 8 bases and J shed 2 bases, with 12 bases lying between them. Per the germline V gene, CDR1 is DFQATT and CDR2 is SNEGSKA (reference sequence). CDR3 DNA sequence: TGCAGTCAGGTGGGGAGTCAAGAGACCCAGTACTTC. It encodes CSQVGSQETQYF.

The chain uses TRBV13 and TRBJ1-4, with D possibly matching TRBD1 (5 bases). V lost 7 bases to trimming and J lost 4 bases, with 16 bases between them. The V gene's germline CDR1 is PRHDT and CDR2 FYEKMQ (reference sequence). The CDR3 totals 15 residues. The CDR3 loop reads CASTENGAGNEKLFF. CDR3 DNA: TGTGCCAGCACCGAGAACGGGGCGGGTAATGAAAAACTGTTTTTT.

The rearrangement joins TRBV20-1 to TRBJ2-7, with TRBD2 matching over 8 bases. With 2 bases clipped from V and 4 bases from J, the junction kept 7 bases outside the gene matches. The germline gives CDR1 DFQATT, CDR2 SNEGSKA (reference sequence). The CDR3 covers 14 residues. For the CDR3, the DNA is TGCAGTGCTAGATCGGAGCGGGGGTGGTACGAGCAGTACTTC. Protein sequence: CSARSERGWYEQYF.

This clonotype was seen once. The DNA for the CDR3 is TGTGCCAGCAGCTTAGAGTGGGGATTCCAAGAGACCCAGTACTTC. Encoded protein: CASSLEWGFQETQYF. The chain has TRBV7-6 and TRBJ2-5, with D uncertain. This CDR3 has 15 residues. The V gene's germline CDR1 is SGHVS and CDR2 FNYEAQ. V lost 1 base and J lost 1, with 10 bases in between.

The V call is TRBV24-1, the J call TRBJ1-4; D unresolved. The CDR3 covers 15 residues. Germline loops: CDR1 KGHDR, CDR2 SFDVKD. The ends were cut back, 3 bases at V and 3 bases at J, with 10 bases in the middle. The CDR3 DNA reads TGTGCCACCAGTGATACCGACGGATCTAATGAAAAACTGTTTTTT. Encoded protein: CATSDTDGSNEKLFF.

J is TRBJ1-1 and V is TRBV30, with a tentative D call TRBD1 (6 bases). Per the germline V gene, CDR1 is GTSNPN and CDR2 is SVGIG (reference sequence). The CDR3 extends over 13 amino acids. Trimming removed 2 bases at V and 1 base at J, with 8 bases between. The CDR3 loop is CAWSPRGNTEAFF. The CDR3, as DNA: TGTGCCTGGAGTCCCAGGGGGAACACTGAAGCTTTCTTT.

The J gene is TRBJ1-2, the V gene TRBV20-1, with D maybe TRBD1 (6 bases). Trimming stripped 6 bases from V and 8 bases from J, with 19 bases between. Per germline, CDR1 DFQATT and CDR2 SNEGSKA (reference sequence). The CDR3 extends over 13 amino acids. CDR3 sequence: CSAGQGPSFGYTF. The CDR3 DNA is TGCAGTGCAGGGCAGGGGCCCTCCTTCGGCTACACCTTC.

This rearrangement joins TRBV29-1 to TRBJ2-5; 9 bases line up with TRBD1. J lost 4 bases, V lost 7 bases, and 7 bases had no gene match. The CDR3 runs 13 residues. Per germline, CDR1 SQVTM and CDR2 ANQGSEA. This CDR3 is CSADTGQGETQYF. The CDR3 DNA reads TGCAGCGCCGACACGGGACAGGGAGAGACCCAGTACTTC.

The chain links TRBV7-2 to TRBJ2-5, with D possibly being TRBD2 (6 bases). The CDR3 extends over 13 amino acids. CDR1 and CDR2 from the germline V gene are SGHTA and FQGNSA. V was clipped by 5 bases and J by 5 bases, with 12 bases between them. The CDR3 is CASSLGLFETQYF. CDR3 DNA sequence: TGTGCCAGCAGCCTCGGACTATTTGAGACCCAGTACTTC. Complete variable domain (other parts from reference TRBV7-2 and TRBJ2-5): GAGVSQSPSNKVTEKGKDVELRCDPISGHTALYWYRQSLGQGLEFLIYFQGNSAPDKSGLPSDRFSAERTGGSVSTLTIQRTQQEDSAVYLCASSLGLFETQYFGPGTRLLVL.

The chain couples TRBV29-1 to TRBJ2-7; TRBD1 agrees at 7 bases. V shed 4 bases and J 1 base; nucleotides not matched to a gene: 10. The germline V gene has CDR1 SQVTM and CDR2 ANQGSEA. The CDR3 runs to 15 residues. This chain's CDR3 is CSVVGQPPGSYEQYF. The CDR3, as DNA: TGCAGCGTTGTGGGACAGCCCCCGGGGTCCTACGAGCAGTACTTC.